This TCR beta chain was documented in a study of blood T cell repertoires in COVID-19 (TCRdb year 2020). A note on the overall study: Samples from collaborators originated in the United States, Italy and Spain and spanned both the acute and convalescent phases of COVID-19. The sample metadata nearly always contained a de-identified subject ID, COVID-19 status, age in years and sex. HLA class I and class II types, where available, came from metadata supplied by the sample provider rather than from assay-based typing. The prospective study material was composed of cDNA or gDNA derived from T cells, B-cell-depleted T cells, or PBMCs. The samples were drawn from two sources: the first 160 participants of the ongoing ImmuneRACE study, and 1,000 to 1,500 subjects contributed by 6 global collaborators. The repertoires were released in a freely available public database intended as a resource for research on the immune response to SARS-CoV-2. Subjects who had been exposed to COVID-19, were actively infected with it, or had recovered from it provided the deeply sampled blood TCRbeta repertoires that made up the dataset. Overall study outcomes, separate from this receptor: The quantity of clinical and demographic metadata differed by source and by participant and was supplied without curation.

TCRbeta CDR3 regions were amplified from genomic DNA by means of the immunoSEQ Assay, a bias-controlled multiplex PCR. The published analysis was carried out like this. The number of nucleated cells in each sample was estimated from the amplification of reference gene primers within the assay. To quantify the absolute abundance of each unique TCRbeta CDR3 rearrangement, sequence reads were collapsed and filtered. Productive Simpson clonality was computed per sample as the square root of Simpson's diversity index over productive rearrangements. TCRdb stores this immuneACCESS table with in-frame sequences only. Part of the clones is absent; in the studies checked, under half of the shortfall reflects unresolved V genes, and no reason is known for the rest. That table furnishes V, J and clone size, whereas the DNA furnished D and trimming. Within this sample are roughly 150,000 clones, with 80% to 90% of them counted one time only. 4% of the sample goes to the ten largest clones.

A remark on this clone: The clone's antigen remains unknown. Per-nucleotide qualities are absent, and no much larger clonotype sits a single base away.

The collaborating institutions used their own protocols to collect whole blood in K2EDTA tubes. For TCRbeta analysis, collaborator samples were shipped as frozen whole blood, as isolated PBMCs, or as DNA extracted from either sample type. Based on the germline V gene, the CDR1 and CDR2 sequences are MNHEY and SVGAGI. V trim: 5 bases; J trim: 6 bases; unmatched bases: 5. The CDR3, cysteine through phenylalanine, is 13 amino acids long. The read is trimmed to its CDR3 DNA, 39 bases read in frame from base 1. The chain was built from TRBV6-5 and TRBJ1-1, with 8 central nucleotides matching TRBD1. The clonotype originates from a woman in her seventies with acute or convalescent COVID-19. Sequences were obtained from peripheral blood. The CDR3 protein: CASSHEQGAEAFF. The bases read TGTGCCAGCAGTCATGAACAGGGGGCTGAAGCTTTCTTT.